This note documents a single TCR beta chain sequence. No antigen is known for it. This specimen comes from a study of cytomegalovirus exposure and HLA in healthy donors. General study findings and limits: Reports state that TCR beta sequences accurately predicted most subjects' HLA-A and HLA-B alleles.

The PCR used 60 Vbeta and 13 Jbeta primers. Profiling relied on immunoSEQ multiplex PCR, and the TCRdb table lists in-frame clones only, not all of them. The sample gives some 100,000 clones, about 75% of which show up once; around 14% is in the top ten. Trimming pared 3 bases from V and 0 bases from J, leaving 12 bases between. The germline V gene has CDR1 SNHLY and CDR2 FYNNEI. This CDR3 has 15 amino acids. The rearrangement links TRBV2 to TRBJ2-7; D is possibly TRBD2 (6 bases). Specimen: PBMCs. This sequence was found in a male donor in good health and CMV-seropositive. As DNA, the CDR3 is TGTGCCAGCAGTGACGGGGGTACTAGCTCCTACGAGCAGTACTTC. Residues: CASSDGGTSSYEQYF.